A selection of T cell receptor beta chains follows, all from one sample in a study of STAT5B mutations in CD4+ large granular lymphocyte leukemia. Clones were sequenced by immunoSEQ multiplex PCR, and TCRdb holds only the in-frame ones, with some missing. The data contain fewer than 45,000 clones, over 70% of them singletons. The specimen was CD4+ T cells from blood buffy coats. All receptors derive from a human donor in good health. The CDR3 runs from the conserved cysteine through the conserved F or W. The D gene is left open where the match is weak. Expanded clones are given a class, and other clones once, few, many or no size at all.

j_call | v_call | clone_size | d_call | cdr3_aa | cdr3_nt
TRBJ2-1 | TRBV7-3 | NA | TRBD2 | CASSPGLAGVNEQFF | TGTGCCAGCAGCCCGGGACTAGCGGGAGTCAATGAGCAGTTCTTC
TRBJ2-7 | TRBV18 | NA | NA | CASSPRQEQYF | TGTGCCAGCTCACCAAGGCAGGAGCAGTACTTC
TRBJ1-4 | TRBV27 | NA | NA | CASSFNPTEPNEKLFF | TGTGCCAGCAGTTTTAATCCCACAGAACCTAATGAAAAACTGTTTTTT
TRBJ2-3 | TRBV11-3 | NA | NA | CASSLSLGDTQYF | TGTGCCAGCAGCTTGAGTTTAGGGGATACGCAGTATTTT
TRBJ1-1 | TRBV2 | NA | TRBD1 | CASRGGTAEAFF | TGTGCCAGCAGGGGGGGGACAGCTGAAGCTTTCTTT
TRBJ2-3 | TRBV10-3 | NA | TRBD2 | CAISQAGSTDTQYF | TGTGCCATCAGTCAAGCGGGGAGCACAGATACGCAGTATTTT
TRBJ2-3 | TRBV27 | NA | NA | CASSQDRSGTQYF | TGTGCCAGCAGTCAAGACAGGTCAGGCACGCAGTATTTT
TRBJ2-3 | TRBV5-4 | NA | NA | CASSWDVSTDTQYF | TGTGCCAGCAGCTGGGACGTAAGCACAGATACGCAGTATTTT
TRBJ1-6 | TRBV27 | NA | NA | CASSTVAGRASPLHF | TGTGCCAGCAGCACCGTGGCCGGCAGGGCTTCACCCCTCCACTTT
TRBJ1-5 | TRBV5-6 | NA | NA | CASSKQGMGNQPQHF | TGTGCCAGCAGCAAACAGGGAATGGGCAATCAGCCCCAGCATTTT
TRBJ1-2 | TRBV7-9 | NA | NA | CASSPLGGYYGYTF | TGTGCCAGCAGCCCCCTGGGCGGCTACTATGGCTACACCTTC
TRBJ2-7 | TRBV7-2 | NA | NA | CASSLAGRTYEQYF | TGTGCCAGCAGCTTGGCCGGACGCACCTACGAGCAGTACTTC
TRBJ1-4 | TRBV7-9 | NA | NA | CASTNQRATNEKLFF | TGTGCCAGCACCAACCAAAGGGCAACTAATGAAAAACTGTTTTTT
TRBJ1-4 | TRBV5-5 | NA | NA | CASSFSPLTNEKLFF | TGTGCCAGCAGCTTTTCGCCCCTAACTAATGAAAAACTGTTTTTT
TRBJ2-2 | TRBV19 | NA | NA | CASSIRGITGELFF | TGTGCCAGTAGTATCAGGGGTATTACCGGGGAGCTGTTTTTT
TRBJ2-1 | TRBV6-6 | NA | NA | CASSKWGTGYEQFF | TGTGCCAGCAGTAAATGGGGGACTGGCTATGAGCAGTTCTTC
TRBJ2-3 | TRBV18 | NA | NA | CASSPNGVLSTDTQYF | TGTGCCAGCTCACCAAACGGGGTTCTTAGCACAGATACGCAGTATTTT
TRBJ2-5 | TRBV6-1 | NA | NA | CASRQGETQYF | TGTGCCAGCCGCCAGGGAGAGACCCAGTACTTC
TRBJ2-1 | TRBV7-2 | once | TRBD2 | CASSRGLADNEQFF | TGTGCCAGCAGCCGGGGACTAGCCGACAATGAGCAGTTCTTC
TRBJ2-1 | TRBV6-1 | NA | TRBD2 | CAISREFGTYNEQFF | TGTGCCATCTCGCGGGAGTTTGGAACCTACAATGAGCAGTTCTTC
TRBJ1-4 | TRBV5-4 | few | NA | CASSLSQGGVEKLFF | TGTGCCAGCAGCTTGTCCCAGGGCGGGGTTGAAAAACTGTTTTTT
TRBJ1-3 | TRBV5-1 | NA | NA | CASSLVGGPGNTIYF | TGCGCCAGCAGCTTGGTAGGGGGGCCTGGAAACACCATATATTTT
TRBJ2-1 | TRBV9 | NA | TRBD2 | CASSPSGSSYNEQFF | TGTGCCAGCAGCCCCAGCGGGAGCTCCTACAATGAGCAGTTCTTC
TRBJ1-3 | TRBV2 | NA | NA | CASSVGFYQGNTIYF | TGTGCCAGCAGTGTCGGGTTCTATCAGGGAAACACCATATATTTT